The clone carrying this TCR beta chain has only a few counts. Original data processing: CDR3 differences across clinicopathological groups were used to build a distant-metastasis classifier for papillary thyroid cancer. TCRdb called clones again from the PCR reads with MiXCR. What appears here as the V and J calls and clone size reflects TCRdb's work, not the paper's. Here the sample spans some 10,000 clones, 28% being singletons. No patient received treatment before thyroid surgery. The CDR3 extends over 15 amino acids. The ends lost 5 bases at V and 3 bases at J; junction bases unmatched: 6. The source of the sample is a study of metastatic and nonmetastatic thyroid tumors. In the study overall: Patients with malignant and benign thyroid disease provided blood and tumor or nodule tissue, whose repertoires were compared.

The sample was tumor tissue. The receptor was derived from a male donor with papillary thyroid cancer or a benign thyroid nodule (not recorded which). Some clones in this sample may be carry-over from other donors' samples. The J gene is TRBJ2-3, the V gene TRBV12-3 or TRBV12-4; 9 bases match TRBD2. The CDR3 reads CASSLGLASTDTQYF. For the CDR3, the DNA is TGTGCCAGCAGTCTCGGACTAGCGTCTACAGATACGCAGTATTTT.